These T cell receptor beta chains were read from a single sample in a study of Ad26.COV2.S vaccination and SARS-CoV-2 variants. Libraries were prepared by immunoSEQ multiplex PCR; TCRdb keeps only in-frame clonotypes and omits some of them. This repertoire shows hundreds of thousands of clones, roughly 85% found once; its top ten account for around 7.4%. The specimen was peripheral blood, collected in a trial of Ad26.COV2.S vaccine versus placebo. These receptors all stem from a person aged 18-60 years who received the Ad26.COV2.S COVID-19 vaccine or a placebo. Each CDR3 is given with its conserved first and last residue. The D gene is left open where the match is weak. Expanded clones are given a class, and other clones once, few, many or no size at all.

>-|TRBV6-5|TRBJ1-2|TRBD1
TGTGCCAGCAGTTCCTGGACAGGGAACTATGGCTACACCTTC
CASSSWTGNYGYTF
>-|TRBV5-5|TRBJ2-5|-
TGTGCCAGCAGCTTGGCCGATTGGGGCGCGTCGGAGACCCAGTACTTC
CASSLADWGASETQYF
>-|TRBV3-1/TRBV3-2|TRBJ1-3|-
TGTGCCAGCAGAAGGCAGGGTTCTGGAAACACCATATATTTT
CASRRQGSGNTIYF
>-|TRBV11-3|TRBJ2-7|-
TGTGCCAGCAGCTCCACCACGGGTGGGGAGCAGTACTTC
CASSSTTGGEQYF
>-|TRBV5-1|TRBJ2-7|-
TGCGCCAGCAGCTTTATTCCGGGTTCCTACGAGCAGTACTTC
CASSFIPGSYEQYF
>-|TRBV11-3|TRBJ2-5|-
TGTGCCAGCAGCTTTACCAGGGGTGTCGAGACCCAGTACTTC
CASSFTRGVETQYF
>-|TRBV19|TRBJ1-1|TRBD1
TGTGCCAGTAGTATAGGGGGACAGGCCGTTGAAGCTTTCTTT
CASSIGGQAVEAFF
>few|TRBV10-3|TRBJ1-2|-
TGTGCCATCATGCAGGATGACGGCTACACCTTC
CAIMQDDGYTF
>-|TRBV15|TRBJ1-4|-
TGTGCCACCACCAATTTAGGACGGGGGATCGGCGAAAAACTGTTTTTT
CATTNLGRGIGEKLFF
>few|TRBV12-2|TRBJ1-2|-
TGTGCAAGTCGCTCCTCCCCCTCCGGGGACAGGGATAACTATGGCTACACCTTC
CASRSSPSGDRDNYGYTF
>-|TRBV24-1|TRBJ2-1|TRBD2
TGTGCCACCGGGGGGGGAGCGGGTCTATACAATGAGCAGTTCTTC
CATGGGAGLYNEQFF